Listed below are T cell receptor beta chains from one sample, sequenced in a study of CD8+CD57+ T cells in acquired aplastic anemia. MiXCR was run by TCRdb on the reads, yielding one entry per CDR3 protein. The table has some 240,000 distinct CDR3 sequences, 30% to 40% seen once; the top ten hold approximately 1.2%. Material for sequencing was sorted CD4+, CD8+, or CD8+CD57+ T cells (not recorded which) from PBMCs. These receptors originate from a human donor in good health, serving as a control. The CDR3 runs from the conserved cysteine through the conserved F or W. A D gene is named only where the DNA matches it firmly. Clone sizes are given selectively: once, few, many, or a class where the clone is expanded.

d_gene,abundance,j_gene,v_gene,CDR3nt,CDR3aa
.,many,TRBJ2-1,TRBV7-9,TGTGCCAGCAGCTTATCCGTCAATGAGCAGTTCTTC,CASSLSVNEQFF
TRBD1,many,TRBJ1-1,TRBV29-1,TGCAGCGGGTCAGGGGGCTGGGGAATGAACACTGAAGCTTTCTTT,CSGSGGWGMNTEAFF
.,.,TRBJ1-1,TRBV20-1,TGCAGTGCTAGTCAGGGTCTTGAAGTTCTCTTT,CSASQGLEVLF
.,many,TRBJ1-1,TRBV14,TGTGCCAGCAGCCAAGAATGGAGGGGTACTGAAGCTTTCTTT,CASSQEWRGTEAFF
.,.,TRBJ1-6,TRBV11-2,TGTGCCCGCAGCCCCCGGGGGACGACTGATGGTTCACCCCTCCACTTT,CARSPRGTTDGSPLHF
TRBD1,many,TRBJ1-2,TRBV14,TGTGCCAGCAGCCGGGACAGTATCTATGGCTACACCTTC,CASSRDSIYGYTF
.,many,TRBJ2-1,TRBV19,TGTGCCAGTAGTATCCATGGGGAAGAGCAGTTCTTC,CASSIHGEEQFF
.,.,TRBJ2-3,TRBV5-1,TGCGCCAGCAGCTTGGGCCCTGGGCTAGGGGCGAGCGCAGATACGCAGTATTTT,CASSLGPGLGASADTQYF
.,many,TRBJ1-2,TRBV7-2,TGTGCCAGCAGCTTAGCAAGGGACGGAGACTATGGCTACACCTTC,CASSLARDGDYGYTF
.,many,TRBJ1-5,TRBV2,TGTGCCAGCAGTGTCAAGGGGTTTAGCAATCAGCCCCAGCATTTT,CASSVKGFSNQPQHF
TRBD2,.,TRBJ2-4,TRBV19,TGTGCCAGTCACATAGCGGGAGCGGCCAAAAACATTCAGTACTTC,CASHIAGAAKNIQYF
.,.,TRBJ1-2,TRBV5-1,TGCGCCAGCAGCCCGGTCGGTGGAGGGTTGGATCGGTATGGCTACACCTTC,CASSPVGGGLDRYGYTF
TRBD1,many,TRBJ1-1,TRBV9,TGTGCCAGCAGCGCCGGACAGGGAAACACTGAAGCTTTCTTT,CASSAGQGNTEAFF
TRBD2,.,TRBJ2-1,TRBV20-1,TGCAGTGCTTCACTAGCGGGGGGCGGTGAGCAGTTCTTC,CSASLAGGGEQFF
.,.,TRBJ2-7,TRBV7-2,TGTGCCAGCAGCTTAGGTCGGGGGGCAGGCGAGCAGTACTTC,CASSLGRGAGEQYF
.,.,TRBJ1-6,TRBV6-1,TGTGCCAGCAAGAAGGCAGGGTCCGGGGGGAATTCACCCCTCCACTTT,CASKKAGSGGNSPLHF
.,many,TRBJ1-3,TRBV4-1,TGCGCCAGCGGAGTCAGAAACACCATATATTTT,CASGVRNTIYF
.,many,TRBJ2-3,TRBV4-1,TGCGCCAGCAGCCAAGCCAACCTTGTGTCCACAGATACGCAGTATTTT,CASSQANLVSTDTQYF
.,many,TRBJ2-2,TRBV7-2,TGTGCCAGCAGATCCGGGACGGGGACCGGGGAGCTGTTTTTT,CASRSGTGTGELFF
.,few,TRBJ2-7,TRBV18,TGTGCCAGCCCACCACGACTGATGGTAGTAGGCTACGAGCAGTACTTC,CASPPRLMVVGYEQYF
.,.,TRBJ2-2,TRBV2,TGTGCCAGCAGCGGAAGTCTCTCCGGGGAGCTGTTTTTT,CASSGSLSGELFF
.,many,TRBJ2-5,TRBV7-6,TGTGCCAGCGGGACAAGTTCGGGGACCCAGTACTTC,CASGTSSGTQYF
.,few,TRBJ1-2,TRBV3-1,TGTGCCAGCAGCCAAGTCCTGGACGGGGCCTATGGCTACACCTTC,CASSQVLDGAYGYTF
.,few,TRBJ1-3,TRBV10-3,TGTGCCAGCAGTGAAGTACTGACAGATGGAAACACCATATATTTT,CASSEVLTDGNTIYF
.,once,TRBJ2-5,TRBV2,TGTGCCAGCAGTGTGGGACCAGAGACCCAGTACTTC,CASSVGPETQYF
TRBD1,many,TRBJ2-1,TRBV7-8,TGTGCCAGCAGCTTTGTTGGGACAGGGTATGAGCAGTTCTTC,CASSFVGTGYEQFF
.,few,TRBJ1-6,TRBV10-3,TGTGCCACCCTGGGAGCAGCAAATTCACCCCTCCACTTT,CATLGAANSPLHF
TRBD2,many,TRBJ2-7,TRBV20-1,TGCAGTGCTAGATCCGGGACTAGTACCTACGAGCAGTACTTC,CSARSGTSTYEQYF
TRBD1,.,TRBJ2-5,TRBV15,TGTGCCACCAGCAGAGGACAGGGGTACCAAGAGACCCAGTACTTC,CATSRGQGYQETQYF
TRBD1,.,TRBJ1-6,TRBV11-2,TGTGCCAGCAGCTACGGACAGGTTCTCTATAATTCACCCCTCCACTTT,CASSYGQVLYNSPLHF
.,few,TRBJ1-3,TRBV5-1,TGCGCCAGCAGCTTTGGACGGAACTCTGGAAACACCATATATTTT,CASSFGRNSGNTIYF
.,.,TRBJ2-5,TRBV20-1,TGCAGTGCTTATAAAATTGGTACCCAAGAGACCCAGTACTTC,CSAYKIGTQETQYF
.,many,TRBJ2-1,TRBV2,TGTGCCAGCAAATCACTGTTTGCGGGCTACAATGAGCAGTTCTTC,CASKSLFAGYNEQFF
TRBD2,few,TRBJ2-4,TRBV2,TGTGCCAGTGCCGCTAGCGGGGGGAACCTGGACATTCAGTACTTC,CASAASGGNLDIQYF
.,.,TRBJ1-2,TRBV10-3,TGTGCCAGCAGTGAAAGGGGACCTCACTACTATGGCTACACCTTC,CASSERGPHYYGYTF
TRBD1,.,TRBJ2-7,TRBV5-1,TGCGCCAGCAGCTCCCCCGGGACAGGGGGCCGGGAGCAGTACTTC,CASSSPGTGGREQYF
.,many,TRBJ1-2,TRBV6-1,TGTGCCAGCAGGGGCAAGGGCACCTTC,CASRGKGTF
.,few,TRBJ1-1,TRBV28,TGTGCCAGCAGTTTCCGGCGTGACTGGTTTATGAACACTGAAGCTTTCTTT,CASSFRRDWFMNTEAFF
.,.,TRBJ2-7,TRBV20-1,TGCAGTGCGCGTCCGGGACGGCAGTCCTACGAGCAGTACTTC,CSARPGRQSYEQYF
.,once,TRBJ2-1,TRBV2,TGTGCCAGCAGATTAGAGGGAAGCTCCTACAATGAGCAGTTCTTC,CASRLEGSSYNEQFF